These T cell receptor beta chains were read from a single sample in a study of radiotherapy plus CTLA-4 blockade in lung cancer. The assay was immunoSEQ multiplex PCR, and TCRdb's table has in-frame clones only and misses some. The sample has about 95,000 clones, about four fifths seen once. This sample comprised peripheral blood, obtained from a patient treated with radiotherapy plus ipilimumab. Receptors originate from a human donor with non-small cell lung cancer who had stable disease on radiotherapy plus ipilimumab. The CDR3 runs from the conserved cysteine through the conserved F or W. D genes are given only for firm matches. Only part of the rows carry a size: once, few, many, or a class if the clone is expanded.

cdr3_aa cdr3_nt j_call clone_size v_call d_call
CASSTGQGGYGYTF TGTGCCAGCAGCACGGGACAGGGTGGCTATGGCTACACCTTC TRBJ1-2 - TRBV7-3 TRBD1
CASSPAHNSPLHF TGTGCCAGCAGTCCCGCTCATAATTCACCCCTCCACTTT TRBJ1-6 few TRBV28 -
CASITRASGRTQETQYF TGTGCCAGCATCACAAGGGCTAGCGGGAGAACCCAAGAGACCCAGTACTTC TRBJ2-5 - TRBV28 TRBD2
CASSLSDRDHEQYF TGTGCCAGCAGCCTTTCGGACAGGGACCACGAGCAGTACTTC TRBJ2-7 - TRBV11-2 TRBD1
CASSPLGQGVNEKLFF TGTGCCAGCTCACCCCTCGGACAGGGCGTTAATGAAAAACTGTTTTTT TRBJ1-4 - TRBV18 TRBD1
CASSDSTKGGDTQYF TGTGCCAGCAGTGACTCGACCAAGGGGGGAGATACGCAGTATTTT TRBJ2-3 few TRBV6-4 -
CASSPGLAGVTDTQYF TGTGCCAGCAGTCCGGGACTAGCGGGAGTGACAGATACGCAGTATTTT TRBJ2-3 - TRBV28 TRBD2
CASSFALNTGELFF TGTGCCAGCAGCTTCGCACTTAACACCGGGGAGCTGTTTTTT TRBJ2-2 - TRBV11-2 -
CASSLTEGGETQYF TGTGCCAGCAGCTTGACGGAGGGGGGCGAGACCCAGTACTTC TRBJ2-5 - TRBV28 -
CASSFSGGAPDTQYF TGTGCCAGCAGCTTTAGCGGGGGGGCCCCCGATACGCAGTATTTT TRBJ2-3 - TRBV6-1 TRBD2
CASSTQMNTEAFF TGTGCCAGCAGTACACAGATGAACACTGAAGCTTTCTTT TRBJ1-1 - TRBV2 -